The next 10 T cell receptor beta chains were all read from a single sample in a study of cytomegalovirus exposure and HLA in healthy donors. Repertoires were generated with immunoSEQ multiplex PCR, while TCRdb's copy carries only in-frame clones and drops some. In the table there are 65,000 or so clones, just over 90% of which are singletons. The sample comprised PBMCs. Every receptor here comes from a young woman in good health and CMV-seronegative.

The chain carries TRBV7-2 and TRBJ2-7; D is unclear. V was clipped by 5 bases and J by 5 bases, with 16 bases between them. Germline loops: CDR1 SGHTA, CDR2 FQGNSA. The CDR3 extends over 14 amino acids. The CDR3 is CASSLDRVVNEQYF. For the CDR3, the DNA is TGTGCCAGCAGCCTAGATCGGGTTGTGAACGAGCAGTACTTC.

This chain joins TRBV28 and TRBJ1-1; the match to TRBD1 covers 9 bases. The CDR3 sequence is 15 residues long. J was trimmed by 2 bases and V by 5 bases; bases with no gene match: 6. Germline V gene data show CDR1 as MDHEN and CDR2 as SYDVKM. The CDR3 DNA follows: TGTGCCAGCAGTCCCTGGACAGGGGCAAACACTGAAGCTTTCTTT. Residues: CASSPWTGANTEAFF.

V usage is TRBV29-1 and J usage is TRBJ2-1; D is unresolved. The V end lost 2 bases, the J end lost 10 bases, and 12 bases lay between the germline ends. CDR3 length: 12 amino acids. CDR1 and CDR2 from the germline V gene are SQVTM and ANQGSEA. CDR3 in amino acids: CSVELEAQEQFF. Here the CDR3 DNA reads TGCAGCGTTGAACTTGAAGCACAGGAGCAGTTCTTC.

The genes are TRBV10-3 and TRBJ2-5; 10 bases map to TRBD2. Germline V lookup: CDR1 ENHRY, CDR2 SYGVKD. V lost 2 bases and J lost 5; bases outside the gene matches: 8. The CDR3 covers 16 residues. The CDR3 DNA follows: TGTGCCATCAGTGAGGGGTCTAGCGGGAGTGGGGAGACCCAGTACTTC. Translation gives CAISEGSSGSGETQYF.

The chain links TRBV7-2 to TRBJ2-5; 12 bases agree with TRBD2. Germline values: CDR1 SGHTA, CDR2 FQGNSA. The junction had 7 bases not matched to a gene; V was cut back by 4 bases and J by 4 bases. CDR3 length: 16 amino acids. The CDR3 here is CASSSLLTSGRETQYF. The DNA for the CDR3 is TGTGCCAGCAGCTCCCTTTTGACTAGCGGGAGAGAGACCCAGTACTTC.

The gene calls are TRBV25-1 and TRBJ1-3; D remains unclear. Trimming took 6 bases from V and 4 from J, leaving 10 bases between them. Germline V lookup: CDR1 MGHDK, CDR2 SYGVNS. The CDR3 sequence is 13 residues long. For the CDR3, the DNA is TGTGCCAGCAGGGAGGGAGGAGGAAACACCATATATTTT. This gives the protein CASREGGGNTIYF.

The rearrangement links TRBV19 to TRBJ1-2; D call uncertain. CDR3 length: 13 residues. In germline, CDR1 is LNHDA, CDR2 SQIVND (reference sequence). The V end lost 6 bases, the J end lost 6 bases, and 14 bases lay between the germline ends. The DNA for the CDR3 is TGTGCCAGTAGCAATTGGCAGACACATGGCTACACCTTC. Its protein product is CASSNWQTHGYTF.

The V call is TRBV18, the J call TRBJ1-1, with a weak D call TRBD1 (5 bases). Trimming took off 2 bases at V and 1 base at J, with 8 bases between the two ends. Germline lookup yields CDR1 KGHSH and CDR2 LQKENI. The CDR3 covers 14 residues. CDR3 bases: TGTGCCAGCTCACCAGGGGCAGCGAACACTGAAGCTTTCTTT. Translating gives CASSPGAANTEAFF.

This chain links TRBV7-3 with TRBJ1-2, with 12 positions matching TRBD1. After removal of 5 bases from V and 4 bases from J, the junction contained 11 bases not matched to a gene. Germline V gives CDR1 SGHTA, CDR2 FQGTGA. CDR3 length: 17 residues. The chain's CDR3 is CASSPSRDRGLGYGYTF. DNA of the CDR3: TGTGCCAGCAGCCCCTCTAGGGACAGGGGGCTCGGCTATGGCTACACCTTC.

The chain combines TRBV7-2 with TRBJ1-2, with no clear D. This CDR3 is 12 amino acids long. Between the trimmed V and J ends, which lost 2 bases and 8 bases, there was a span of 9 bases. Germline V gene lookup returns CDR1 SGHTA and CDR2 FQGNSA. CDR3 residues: CASSLYSYGYTF. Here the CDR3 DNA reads TGTGCCAGCAGCTTATACAGTTACGGCTACACCTTC. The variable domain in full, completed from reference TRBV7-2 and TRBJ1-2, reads GAGVSQSPSNKVTEKGKDVELRCDPISGHTALYWYRQSLGQGLEFLIYFQGNSAPDKSGLPSDRFSAERTGGSVSTLTIQRTQQEDSAVYLCASSLYSYGYTFGSGTRLTVV.